This TCR beta chain was found in a study of T cell changes during pregnancy in multiple sclerosis. The CDR3 sequence is 13 residues long. CDR1 and CDR2 (germline): LNHDA, SQIVND (reference sequence). The V segment lost 10 bases and the J segment 12 bases; nucleotides outside the gene matches: 10. Here immunoSEQ multiplex PCR was the method, and the copy in TCRdb shows in-frame clones only, minus some. The table records 89,000 or so clones, roughly nine tenths of them present only once. The origin of this receptor is a female donor in good health, serving as a control in a pregnancy study. Some clones in this sample may be carry-over from other donors' samples. Sequencing was performed on PBMCs, taken in the first trimester of pregnancy. The chain combines TRBV19 with TRBJ2-1, with 12 bases aligning to TRBD2. For the CDR3, the DNA is TGTGCCACCTCTAGCGGGGGGGCCTTTGGGCAGTTCTTC. It yields the protein CATSSGGAFGQFF.